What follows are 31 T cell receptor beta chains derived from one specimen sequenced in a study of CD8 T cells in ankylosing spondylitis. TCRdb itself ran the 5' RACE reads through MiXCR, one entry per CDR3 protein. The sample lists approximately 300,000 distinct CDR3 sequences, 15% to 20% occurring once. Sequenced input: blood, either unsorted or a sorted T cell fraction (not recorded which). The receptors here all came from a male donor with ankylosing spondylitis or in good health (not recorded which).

The CDR3 nucleotides read TGCAGCGTTGAAGATCCTGCTGCCGTAGATACGCAGTATTTT. This sequence encodes CSVEDPAAVDTQYF. The rearrangement links TRBV29-1 to TRBJ2-3; D call uncertain. V was trimmed by 0 bases and J by 5 bases, leaving 12 bases between them. This CDR3 is built from 14 residues. The germline V gene has CDR1 SQVTM and CDR2 ANQGSEA.

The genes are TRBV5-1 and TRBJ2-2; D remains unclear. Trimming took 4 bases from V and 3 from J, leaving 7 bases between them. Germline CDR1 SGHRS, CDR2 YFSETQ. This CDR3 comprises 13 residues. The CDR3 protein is CASSTSDTGELFF. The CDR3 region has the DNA TGCGCCAGCAGCACGTCTGACACCGGGGAGCTGTTTTTT.

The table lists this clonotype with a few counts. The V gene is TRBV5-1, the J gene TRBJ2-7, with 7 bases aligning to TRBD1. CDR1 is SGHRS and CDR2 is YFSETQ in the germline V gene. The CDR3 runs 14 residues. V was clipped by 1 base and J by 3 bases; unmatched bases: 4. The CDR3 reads CASSLYPGGYEQYV. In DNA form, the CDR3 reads TGCGCCAGCAGCTTGTATCCAGGGGGCTACGAGCAGTACGTC.

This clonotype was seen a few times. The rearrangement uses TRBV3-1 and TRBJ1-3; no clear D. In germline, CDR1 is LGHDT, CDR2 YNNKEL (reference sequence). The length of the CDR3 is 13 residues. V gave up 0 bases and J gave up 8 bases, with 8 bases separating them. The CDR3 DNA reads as TGTGCCAGCAGCCAAGACCTCTTGGACACCATATATTTT. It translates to CASSQDLLDTIYF.

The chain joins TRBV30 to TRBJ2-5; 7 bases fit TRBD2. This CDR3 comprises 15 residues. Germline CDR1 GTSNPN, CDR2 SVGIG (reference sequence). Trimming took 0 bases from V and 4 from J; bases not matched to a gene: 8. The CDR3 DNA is TGTGCCTGGAGTGTACTAGCGACCCAGGGAGAGACCCAGTACTTC. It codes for CAWSVLATQGETQYF.

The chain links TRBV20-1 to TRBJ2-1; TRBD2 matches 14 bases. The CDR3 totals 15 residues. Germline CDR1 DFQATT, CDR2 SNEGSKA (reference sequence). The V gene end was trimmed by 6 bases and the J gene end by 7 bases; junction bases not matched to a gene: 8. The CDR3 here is CSATWTSGGMNEQFF. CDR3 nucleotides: TGCAGTGCGACCTGGACTAGCGGGGGGATGAATGAGCAGTTCTTC.

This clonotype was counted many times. This chain's CDR3 is CASSLSGQPPGELFF. CDR3 coding DNA: TGTGCCAGCAGTTTATCCGGGCAGCCACCCGGGGAGCTGTTTTTT. The chain joins TRBV27 to TRBJ2-2; no clear D gene. The V gene lost 0 bases and the J gene lost 6 bases, with 11 bases spanning the gap. Germline V gene lookup returns CDR1 MNHEY and CDR2 SMNVEV (reference sequence). This CDR3 has 15 amino acids.

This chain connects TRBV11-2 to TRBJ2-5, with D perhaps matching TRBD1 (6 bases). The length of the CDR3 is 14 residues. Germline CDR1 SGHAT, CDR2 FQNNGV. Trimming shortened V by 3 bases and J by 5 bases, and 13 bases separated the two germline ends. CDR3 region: CASSLYRVIETQYF. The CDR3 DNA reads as TGTGCCAGCAGCTTGTACAGGGTAATTGAGACCCAGTACTTC.

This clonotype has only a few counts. The CDR3 nucleotides are TGTGCCAGCAGCTTAACGAGGCGGGGAATGAGCAATCAGCCCCAGCATTTT. Encoded protein: CASSLTRRGMSNQPQHF. V and J are TRBV7-3 and TRBJ1-5; no firm D call. The germline V and J ends were trimmed by 0 bases and 1 base, with 13 bases remaining between them. There are 17 residues in the CDR3. Germline CDR1 reads SGHTA; CDR2 reads FQGTGA.

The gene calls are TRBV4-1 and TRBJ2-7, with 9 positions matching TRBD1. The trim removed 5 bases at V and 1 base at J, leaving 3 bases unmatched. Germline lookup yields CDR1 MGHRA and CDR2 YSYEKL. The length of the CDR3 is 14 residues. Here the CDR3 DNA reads TGCGCCAGCAGCTTCGGACAGGGGTCCTACGAGCAGTACGTC. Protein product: CASSFGQGSYEQYV.

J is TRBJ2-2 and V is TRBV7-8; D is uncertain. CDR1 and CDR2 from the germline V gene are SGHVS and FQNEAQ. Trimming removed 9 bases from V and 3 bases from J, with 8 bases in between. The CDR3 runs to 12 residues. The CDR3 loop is CASLSDTGELFF. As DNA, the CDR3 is TGTGCCAGTTTATCGGACACCGGGGAGCTGTTTTTT.

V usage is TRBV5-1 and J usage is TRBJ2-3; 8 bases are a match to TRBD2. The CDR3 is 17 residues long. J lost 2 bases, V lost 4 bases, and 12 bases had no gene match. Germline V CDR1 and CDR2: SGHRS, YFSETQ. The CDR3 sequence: CASSPPPSGSATDTQYF. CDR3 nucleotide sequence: TGCGCCAGCAGCCCCCCCCCCAGCGGGAGCGCCACAGATACGCAGTATTTT. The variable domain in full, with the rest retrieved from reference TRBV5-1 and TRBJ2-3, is KAGVTQTPRYLIKTRGQQVTLSCSPISGHRSVSWYQQTPGQGLQFLFEYFSETQRNKGNFPGRFSGRQFSNSRSEMNVSTLELGDSALYLCASSPPPSGSATDTQYFGPGTRLTVL.

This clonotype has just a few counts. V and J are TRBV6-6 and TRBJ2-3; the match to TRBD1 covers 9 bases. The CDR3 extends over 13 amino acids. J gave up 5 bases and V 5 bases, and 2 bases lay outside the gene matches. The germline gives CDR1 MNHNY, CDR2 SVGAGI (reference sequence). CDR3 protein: CASSDRGRDTQYF. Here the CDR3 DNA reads TGTGCCAGCAGTGACAGGGGGAGAGATACGCAGTATTTT.

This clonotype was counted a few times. The CDR3 nucleotides are TGTGCCAGCAGTTCCCGTGGGACGGGAATTCACACCGGGGAGCTGTTTTTT. Its translation is CASSSRGTGIHTGELFF. V usage is TRBV27 and J usage is TRBJ2-2, with D perhaps being TRBD1 or TRBD2 (5 bases each). Germline-derived CDR1 and CDR2 are MNHEY and SMNVEV (reference sequence). V lost 4 bases and J 3 bases, leaving 18 bases between the germline ends. CDR3 size: 17 residues.

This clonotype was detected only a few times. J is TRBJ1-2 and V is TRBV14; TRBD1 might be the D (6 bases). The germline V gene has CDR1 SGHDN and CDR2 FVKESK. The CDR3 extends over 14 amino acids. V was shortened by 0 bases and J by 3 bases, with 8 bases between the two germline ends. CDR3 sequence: CASSQEGTYYGYTF. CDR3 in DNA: TGTGCCAGCAGCCAAGAAGGGACATACTATGGCTACACCTTC.

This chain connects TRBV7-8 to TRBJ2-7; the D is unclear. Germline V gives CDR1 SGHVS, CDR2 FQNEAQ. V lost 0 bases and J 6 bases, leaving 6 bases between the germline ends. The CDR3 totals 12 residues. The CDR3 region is CASSLAGPEQYV. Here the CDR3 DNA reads TGTGCCAGCAGCTTAGCAGGGCCCGAGCAGTACGTC.

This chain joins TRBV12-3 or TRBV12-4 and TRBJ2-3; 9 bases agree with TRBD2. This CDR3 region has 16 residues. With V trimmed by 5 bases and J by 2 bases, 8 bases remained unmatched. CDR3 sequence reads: CASSPGLAKYTDTQYF. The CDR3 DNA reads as TGTGCCAGCAGTCCGGGACTAGCCAAATACACAGATACGCAGTATTTT.

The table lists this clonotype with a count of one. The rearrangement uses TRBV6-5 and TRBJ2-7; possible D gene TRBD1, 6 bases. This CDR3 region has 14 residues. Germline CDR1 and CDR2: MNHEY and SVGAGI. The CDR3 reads CASSDSTGLDEQYV. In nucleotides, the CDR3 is TGTGCCAGCAGTGACTCAACAGGGTTGGACGAGCAGTACGTC.

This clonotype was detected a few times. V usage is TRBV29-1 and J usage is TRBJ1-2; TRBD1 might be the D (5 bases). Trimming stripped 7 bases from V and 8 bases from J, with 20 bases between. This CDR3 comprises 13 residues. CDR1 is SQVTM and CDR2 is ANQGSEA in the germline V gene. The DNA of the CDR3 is TGCAGCGGGGGGGGTCAGGGTGAGAACGGCTACACCTTC. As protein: CSGGGQGENGYTF.

CDR3 DNA: TGTGCCAGCAGTGGACAGGGGGCGCGCCAGTTCTTC. Translation gives CASSGQGARQFF. V and J are TRBV2 and TRBJ2-1; TRBD1 matches at 10 bases. The CDR3 length is 12 residues. The V segment lost 4 bases and the J segment 13 bases; nucleotides outside the gene matches: 4. The germline CDR1 and CDR2 sequences are SNHLY and FYNNEI.

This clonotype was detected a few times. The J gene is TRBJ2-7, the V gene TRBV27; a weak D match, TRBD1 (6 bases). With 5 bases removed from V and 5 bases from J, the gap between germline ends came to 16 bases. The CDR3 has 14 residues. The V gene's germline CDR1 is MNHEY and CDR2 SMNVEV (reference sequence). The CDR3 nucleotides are TGTGCCAGCAGTACAAGGACAGTAGAGCACGAGCAGTACGTC. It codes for CASSTRTVEHEQYV.

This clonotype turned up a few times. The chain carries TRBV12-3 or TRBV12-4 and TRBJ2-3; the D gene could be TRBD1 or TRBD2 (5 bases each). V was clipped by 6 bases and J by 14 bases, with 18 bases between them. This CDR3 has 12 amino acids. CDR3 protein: CASRPGTASVYF. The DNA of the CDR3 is TGTGCCAGCAGACCAGGGACCGCGTCCGTGTATTTT.

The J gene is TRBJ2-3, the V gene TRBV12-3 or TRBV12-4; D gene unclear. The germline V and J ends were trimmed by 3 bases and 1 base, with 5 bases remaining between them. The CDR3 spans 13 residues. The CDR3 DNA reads TGTGCCAGCAGTTTTTTACGCACAGATACGCAGTATTTT. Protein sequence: CASSFLRTDTQYF.

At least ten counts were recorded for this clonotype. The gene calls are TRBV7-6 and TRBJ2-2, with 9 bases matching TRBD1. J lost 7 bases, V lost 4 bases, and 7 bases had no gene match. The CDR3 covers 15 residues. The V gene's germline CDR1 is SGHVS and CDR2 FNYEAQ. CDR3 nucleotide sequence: TGTGCCAGCAGCTCGAAACAGGGGGCTGGCGGGGAGCTGTTTTTT. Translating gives CASSSKQGAGGELFF. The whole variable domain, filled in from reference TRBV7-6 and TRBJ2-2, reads GAGVSQSPRYKVTKRGQDVALRCDPISGHVSLYWYRQALGQGPEFLTYFNYEAQQDKSGLPNDRFSAERPEGSISTLTIQRTEQRDSAMYRCASSSKQGAGGELFFGEGSRLTVL.

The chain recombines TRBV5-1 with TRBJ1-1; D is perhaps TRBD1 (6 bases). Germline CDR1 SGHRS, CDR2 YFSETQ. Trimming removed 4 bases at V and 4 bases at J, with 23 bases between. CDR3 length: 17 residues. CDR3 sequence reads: CASSSLESGGPGTEAFF. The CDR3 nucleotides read TGCGCCAGCAGCAGCCTAGAATCGGGGGGGCCTGGCACTGAAGCTTTCTTT.

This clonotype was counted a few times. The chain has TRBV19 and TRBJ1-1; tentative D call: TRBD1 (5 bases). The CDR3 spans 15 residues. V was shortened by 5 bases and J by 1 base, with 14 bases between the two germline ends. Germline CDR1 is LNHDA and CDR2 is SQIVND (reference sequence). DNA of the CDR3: TGTGCCAGTAGTGCCCGGACACTCAAGAACACTGAAGCTTTCTTT. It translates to CASSARTLKNTEAFF.

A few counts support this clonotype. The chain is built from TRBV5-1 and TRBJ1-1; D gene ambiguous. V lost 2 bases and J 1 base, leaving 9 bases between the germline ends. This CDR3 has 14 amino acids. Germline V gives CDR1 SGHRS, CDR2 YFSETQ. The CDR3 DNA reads TGCGCCAGCAGCTTCGCTCAAGGGAACACTGAAGCTTTCTTT. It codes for CASSFAQGNTEAFF. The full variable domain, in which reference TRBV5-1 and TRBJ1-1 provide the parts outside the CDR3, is KAGVTQTPRYLIKTRGQQVTLSCSPISGHRSVSWYQQTPGQGLQFLFEYFSETQRNKGNFPGRFSGRQFSNSRSEMNVSTLELGDSALYLCASSFAQGNTEAFFGQGTRLTVV.

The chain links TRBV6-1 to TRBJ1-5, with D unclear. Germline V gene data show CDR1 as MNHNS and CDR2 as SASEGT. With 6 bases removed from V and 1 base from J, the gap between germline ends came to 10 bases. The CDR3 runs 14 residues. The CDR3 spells CASRDGYSNQPQHF. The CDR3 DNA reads TGTGCCAGCAGAGACGGATACAGCAATCAGCCCCAGCATTTT.

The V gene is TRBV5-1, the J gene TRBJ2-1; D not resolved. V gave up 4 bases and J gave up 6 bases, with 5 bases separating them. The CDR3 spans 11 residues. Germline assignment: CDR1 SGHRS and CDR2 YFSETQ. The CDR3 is CASSVVNEQFF. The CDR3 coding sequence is TGCGCCAGCAGCGTGGTCAATGAGCAGTTCTTC.

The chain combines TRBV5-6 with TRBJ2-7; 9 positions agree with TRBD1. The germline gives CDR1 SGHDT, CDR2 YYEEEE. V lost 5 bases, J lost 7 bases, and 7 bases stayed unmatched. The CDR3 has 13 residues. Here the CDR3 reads CASRTGTGFEQYV. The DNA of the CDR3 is TGTGCCAGCAGGACCGGGACAGGGTTTGAGCAGTACGTC.

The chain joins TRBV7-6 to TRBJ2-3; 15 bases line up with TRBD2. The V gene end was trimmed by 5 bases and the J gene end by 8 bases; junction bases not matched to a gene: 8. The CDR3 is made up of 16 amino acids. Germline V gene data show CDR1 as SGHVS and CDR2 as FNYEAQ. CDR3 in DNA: TGTGCCAGCAGCGTGGGACTAGCGGGGGGTCCCAGTACGCAGTATTTT. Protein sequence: CASSVGLAGGPSTQYF.